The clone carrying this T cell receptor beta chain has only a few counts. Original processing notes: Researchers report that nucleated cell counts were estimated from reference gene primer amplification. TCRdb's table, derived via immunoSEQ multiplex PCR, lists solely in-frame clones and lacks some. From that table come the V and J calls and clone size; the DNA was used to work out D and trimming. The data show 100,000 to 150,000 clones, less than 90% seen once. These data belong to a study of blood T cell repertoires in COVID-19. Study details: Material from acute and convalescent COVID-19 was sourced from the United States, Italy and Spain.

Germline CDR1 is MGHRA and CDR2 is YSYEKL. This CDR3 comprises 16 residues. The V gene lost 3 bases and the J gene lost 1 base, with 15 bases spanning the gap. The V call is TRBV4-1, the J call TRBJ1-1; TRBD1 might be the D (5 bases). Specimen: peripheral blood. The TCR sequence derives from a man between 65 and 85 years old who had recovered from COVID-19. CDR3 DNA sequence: TGCGCCAGCAGCCAGAATCCGGGACTGCGGAACACTGAAGCTTTCTTT. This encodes CASSQNPGLRNTEAFF.